Listed below are T cell receptor beta chains from one sample, sequenced in a study of shared clonotypes between healthy human individuals. Profiled with immunoSEQ multiplex PCR; TCRdb holds only in-frame clones, not every one. The data hold about 480,000 clones, with over 60% observed a single time. Sequencing was done on a sample of PBMCs. The source of these receptors is a woman between 40 and 50 years old in good health. Some clones in this sample may be carry-over from other donors' samples. The CDR3 runs from the conserved cysteine through the conserved F or W. The D gene is left open where the match is weak. Size is stated for part of the rows, as once, few or many counts, or as a class when the clone is expanded.

TRBV6-1	15	TRBJ1-1	-	once	TGTGCCAGCACTCGAAGGGGGGGGCCGAACACTGAAGCTTTCTTT	CASTRRGGPNTEAFF
TRBV5-1	16	TRBJ2-3	TRBD1	-	TGCGCCAGCAGCAAGGGACAGGGGGGACGCACAGATACGCAGTATTTT	CASSKGQGGRTDTQYF
TRBV28	16	TRBJ2-7	TRBD1	-	TGTGCCAGCAGCTTGGGGACAGCAATTAATTCCTACGAGCAGTACTTC	CASSLGTAINSYEQYF
TRBV2	14	TRBJ1-2	-	-	TGTGCCAGCAGGCTTCGGGTACAGGGCTATGGCTACACCTTC	CASRLRVQGYGYTF
TRBV7-9	14	TRBJ1-6	-	few	TGTGCCAGCAGCTCTCAGGGTGGTAATTCACCCCTCCACTTT	CASSSQGGNSPLHF
TRBV7-8	14	TRBJ2-5	-	once	TGTGCCAGCAGCCCCTCATCAAACGAAGAGACCCAGTACTTC	CASSPSSNEETQYF
TRBV28	14	TRBJ1-1	-	-	TGTGCCAGCAGGGCGGGGGGCTTATACACTGAAGCTTTCTTT	CASRAGGLYTEAFF
TRBV9	16	TRBJ2-1	TRBD1	-	TGTGCCAGCAGCGCGTCCGGGACAGGGACCTACAATGAGCAGTTCTTC	CASSASGTGTYNEQFF
TRBV9	13	TRBJ2-3	-	-	TGTGCCAGCAGCGGGCCTTTGGCAGATACGCAGTATTTT	CASSGPLADTQYF
TRBV18	14	TRBJ2-7	-	-	TGTGCCAGCTCACCTCATCCCCCCCCCTACGAGCAGTACTTC	CASSPHPPPYEQYF
TRBV29-1	15	TRBJ2-3	-	-	TGCAGCGCGAAAAGGGACTCTACCAGCACAGATACGCAGTATTTT	CSAKRDSTSTDTQYF
TRBV2	14	TRBJ2-5	-	few	TGTGCCAGCAGTGAACGGTTCCAAGGAGAGACCCAGTACTTC	CASSERFQGETQYF
TRBV7-9	17	TRBJ1-2	TRBD1	once	TGTGCCAGCAGCTTAGTGGAGGCGGGACAGGGACTACGAGGCTACACCTTC	CASSLVEAGQGLRGYTF
TRBV7-2	13	TRBJ2-1	-	-	TGTGCCAGCAGCTTAGGTCGGGCCAATGAGCAGTTCTTC	CASSLGRANEQFF
TRBV30	12	TRBJ2-7	-	-	TGTGCCTGGAAAGGGGTCAGCAACGAGCAGTACTTC	CAWKGVSNEQYF
TRBV2	13	TRBJ2-7	TRBD1	-	TGTGCCAGCAGACAGGGGCTCTCCTACGAGCAGTACTTC	CASRQGLSYEQYF
TRBV11-2	16	TRBJ2-6	-	-	TGTGCCAGCAGCCTCGGACAGTCCTCTGGGGCCAACGTCCTGACTTTC	CASSLGQSSGANVLTF
TRBV27	14	TRBJ1-1	-	-	TGTGCCAGCAGCTTGACAGATATGAACACTGAAGCTTTCTTT	CASSLTDMNTEAFF
TRBV6-5	14	TRBJ1-2	-	-	TGTGCCAGCAGTTACTCATCACGAAGCCATGGCTACACCTTC	CASSYSSRSHGYTF
TRBV7-2	11	TRBJ2-1	-	-	TGTGCCAGCAGCTCCGCCTTCGAGCAGTTCTTC	CASSSAFEQFF
TRBV15	13	TRBJ1-4	-	-	TGTGCCACCAGCAGAGCCGGAGTTGAAAAACTGTTTTTT	CATSRAGVEKLFF
TRBV28	15	TRBJ2-7	-	-	TGTGCCAGCACTTTAGGCCCAGGGCTCGTCTACGAGCAGTACTTC	CASTLGPGLVYEQYF
TRBV20-1	11	TRBJ2-7	-	-	TGCAGTGCTAGAGGGGAATACGAGCAGTACTTC	CSARGEYEQYF
TRBV25-1	15	TRBJ1-4	-	-	TGTGCCAGCAGCGACCCTGGGGGACCGAATGAAAAACTGTTTTTT	CASSDPGGPNEKLFF
TRBV19	15	TRBJ1-2	TRBD1	few	TGTGCCAGTAGTATCTGGGACAGATCCGGCTATGGCTACACCTTC	CASSIWDRSGYGYTF
TRBV6-6	16	TRBJ1-4	TRBD1	-	TGTGCCAGCAGTTCGCGCGGACAGGCTGCTAATGAAAAACTGTTTTTT	CASSSRGQAANEKLFF
TRBV7-3	15	TRBJ2-7	TRBD2	-	TGTGCCAGCAGCTTGGGACTAGCTCCCACCAACGAGCAGTACTTC	CASSLGLAPTNEQYF
TRBV11-2	17	TRBJ2-7	-	-	TGTGCCAGCAGCTTAGTGGCTACAGGCGCCCTATCCTACGAGCAGTACTTC	CASSLVATGALSYEQYF
TRBV29-1	13	TRBJ2-1	TRBD2	-	TGCAGCGTCGCTAGCGGGCCACACAATGAGCAGTTCTTC	CSVASGPHNEQFF
TRBV4-1	15	TRBJ2-7	-	once	TGCGCCAGCAGCCAAGATGCGACTTCCGCGGACGAGCAGTACTTC	CASSQDATSADEQYF
TRBV14	17	TRBJ2-3	TRBD2	-	TGTGCCAGCAGCCAAGAACGAGCGGGAGGGCATAGAGATACGCAGTATTTT	CASSQERAGGHRDTQYF
TRBV18	13	TRBJ1-5	-	-	TGTGCCAGCTCACAGGTCAGCAATCAGCCCCAGCATTTT	CASSQVSNQPQHF
TRBV28	14	TRBJ2-1	TRBD2	-	TGTGCCAGCTTTATAGCGGGAGGTACGGGTGAGCAGTTCTTC	CASFIAGGTGEQFF
TRBV6-1	13	TRBJ2-3	TRBD2	once	TGTGCCAGCAGCGGGAGGGCCAAAGATACGCAGTATTTT	CASSGRAKDTQYF
TRBV27	13	TRBJ2-1	TRBD1	-	TGTGCCAGCAGCACTTCGACAGGGAATGAGCAGTTCTTC	CASSTSTGNEQFF
TRBV9	16	TRBJ2-5	TRBD2	few	TGTGCCAGCAGCGCCCGACTAGCGGGAGGCCAAGAGACCCAGTACTTC	CASSARLAGGQETQYF